Included here is one T cell receptor beta chain sequence, with context. The PCR contained 60 Vbeta and 13 Jbeta primers. TCRdb's copy holds only in-frame clones and misses some; the assay was immunoSEQ multiplex PCR. Among under 170,000 clones listed, 79% were seen once. The data derive from a study of cytomegalovirus exposure and HLA in healthy donors. CDR3 length: 13 residues. With V trimmed by 8 bases and J by 0 bases, 3 bases remained unmatched. Germline-derived CDR1 and CDR2 are MNHNS and SASEGT. The specimen was PBMCs. This sequence was found in a man aged 50-59 years in good health and CMV-seropositive. The rearrangement links TRBV6-1 to TRBJ1-1; 7 bases align to TRBD1. CDR3 DNA: TGTGCCAGCTTACAGGGGCTGAACACTGAAGCTTTCTTT. This encodes CASLQGLNTEAFF.